This T cell receptor beta chain was identified during a study of human T cells and chemical hapten exposure. Turning to the study itself: Epicutaneous patch tests delivered 0.01% DPC to the upper back, with evaluation at 6 days. Study-wide findings and caveats: Donors were affected by alopecia, so their immune reaction might vary from that of healthy individuals.

TCRdb reprocessed the RACE reads with MiXCR, giving one entry per CDR3 protein. The profile shows some 79,000 distinct CDR3 sequences, about 10% of them singletons. Time point meaning: patch test 2, 6 weeks after DPC sensitization. Regarding treatment: therapeutic diphenylcyclopropenone sensitization with weekly scalp DPC. Only after blood had been drawn was each patch test applied. Germline CDR1 reads LGHDT; CDR2 reads YNNKEL (reference sequence). The CDR3 runs 13 residues. V gave up 5 bases and J gave up 3 bases, with 10 bases separating them. This clonotype was seen repeatedly, ten times or more. Its antigen is still unknown.

Sample: whole blood, taken in connection with sensitization to the hapten diphenylcyclopropenone (DPC). This chain uses TRBV3-1 with TRBJ1-1; no clear D. The clonotype was recovered from a woman between 45 and 60 years old with alopecia areata. Some clones in this sample may be carry-over from other donors' samples. The CDR3 is CASSSEMYTEAFF. The CDR3 DNA reads as TGTGCCAGCAGCAGTGAGATGTACACTGAAGCTTTCTTT. The whole variable domain, remainder taken from reference TRBV3-1 and TRBJ1-1, is DTAVSQTPKYLVTQMGNDKSIKCEQNLGHDTMYWYKQDSKKFLKIMFSYNNKELIINETVPNRFSPKSPDKAHLNLHINSLELGDSAVYFCASSSEMYTEAFFGQGTRLTVV.